This T cell receptor beta chain originates from a study of a mutant IDH1 vaccine in newly diagnosed glioma. Study-level information: Earlier treatment was radiotherapy, temozolomide, or both, with most getting both.

Trimming shortened V by 1 base and J by 7 bases, and 8 bases separated the two germline ends. CDR1 is KGHSH, CDR2 LQKENI, per germline. The CDR3 consists of 13 residues. Described time point: baseline, week 1 (first vaccination visit). Treatment denoted: pre-vaccination baseline after standard-of-care therapy. There were new WHO grade 3 or 4 astrocytomas in the donors, and these were IDH1-mutant and ATRX-lost. As concerns this clone: Its matching antigen is unknown.

The study's findings and limits: A vaccine-induced immune response developed in more than 85% of the patients.

Measured with immunoSEQ multiplex PCR; TCRdb has only the in-frame clones, and not every one. Of under 80,000 clones in the sample, approximately 86% were seen once. The sample here was PBMCs, taken from a glioma patient treated with radiotherapy, temozolomide or both. This rearrangement joins TRBV18 to TRBJ2-1; D possibly corresponds to TRBD2 (5 bases). This clonotype was obtained from a man aged 25-40 years with glioma. CDR3 nucleotides: TGTGCCAGCTCACCACGCCGAGGGAATGAGCAGTTCTTC. This sequence encodes CASSPRRGNEQFF. The complete variable domain, with remaining parts taken from reference TRBV18 and TRBJ2-1, reads NAGVMQNPRHLVRRRGQEARLRCSPMKGHSHVYWYRQLPEEGLKFMVYLQKENIIDESGMPKERFSAEFPKEGPSILRIQQVVRGDSAAYFCASSPRRGNEQFFGPGTRLTVL.